The 29 T cell receptor beta chains in this list originate from one sample, sequenced in a study of T cells in localized non-small cell lung cancer. Clones were sequenced by immunoSEQ multiplex PCR, and TCRdb holds only the in-frame ones, with some missing. This sample carries 40,000 or so clones, 70% to 80% of them seen once, and the ten largest clones take 30% to 40%. Sequenced material: PBMCs, taken before any cancer treatment. The receptor set was obtained from a woman between 40 and 69 years old with stage II squamous cell lung carcinoma.

The rearrangement joins TRBV28 to TRBJ1-5; D might be TRBD1 (5 bases). CDR1 and CDR2 (germline): MDHEN, SYDVKM. The CDR3 length is 16 residues. V lost 6 bases to trimming and J lost 4 bases, with 19 bases between them. CDR3 protein: CASSPSGMGENQPQHF. CDR3 in DNA: TGTGCCAGCAGCCCTTCAGGGATGGGCGAAAATCAGCCCCAGCATTTT.

V gene TRBV18 combines with J gene TRBJ2-2, with TRBD1 matching over 9 bases. Germline assignment: CDR1 KGHSH and CDR2 LQKENI. V lost 4 bases and J lost 7; bases outside the gene matches: 7. CDR3 length: 15 amino acids. CDR3 in amino acids: CASSQQGALIGELFF. The CDR3 DNA reads TGTGCCAGCTCACAACAGGGGGCGCTTATCGGGGAGCTGTTTTTT.

The J gene is TRBJ2-6, the V gene TRBV5-8; the D is unclear. The CDR3 runs 15 residues. Germline CDR1 reads SGHTS; CDR2 reads YDEGEE. The V gene lost 9 bases and the J gene lost 0 bases, with 13 bases spanning the gap. CDR3 coding DNA: TGTGCCACCCTAGGACGGATCTCTGGGGCCAACGTCCTGACTTTC. This sequence encodes CATLGRISGANVLTF.

The chain uses TRBV19 and TRBJ2-4; D tentatively fits TRBD1 or TRBD2 (6 bases each). With 3 bases removed from V and 9 bases from J, the gap between germline ends came to 9 bases. Germline V gives CDR1 LNHDA, CDR2 SQIVND (reference sequence). This CDR3 spans 12 amino acids. This chain's CDR3 is CASSIRGGIQYF. CDR3 sequence (DNA): TGTGCCAGTAGTATCAGGGGAGGCATTCAGTACTTC.

The chain carries TRBV28 and TRBJ2-7, with 15 bases matching TRBD2. J was trimmed by 7 bases and V by 4 bases; bases with no gene match: 5. CDR1 is MDHEN and CDR2 is SYDVKM in the germline V gene. CDR3 length equals 15 residues. This CDR3 is CASSSGLAGGLEQYF. As DNA, the CDR3 is TGTGCCAGCAGTTCCGGACTAGCGGGGGGGTTAGAGCAGTACTTC. The variable domain in full, completed from reference TRBV28 and TRBJ2-7, reads DVKVTQSSRYLVKRTGEKVFLECVQDMDHENMFWYRQDPGLGLRLIYFSYDVKMKEKGDIPEGYSVSREKKERFSLILESASTNQTSMYLCASSSGLAGGLEQYFGPGTRLTVT.

As DNA, the CDR3 is TGTGCCAGCAGTTCCGGGACCAAGGCTGATACGCAGTATTTT. Its protein is CASSSGTKADTQYF. The chain links TRBV28 to TRBJ2-3; D could derive from TRBD1 or TRBD2 (5 bases each). This CDR3 comprises 14 residues. V was shortened by 4 bases and J by 6 bases, with 14 bases between the two germline ends. Per the germline V gene, CDR1 is MDHEN and CDR2 is SYDVKM.

J is TRBJ1-4 and V is TRBV13; possibly TRBD1 for D (5 bases). In germline, CDR1 is PRHDT, CDR2 FYEKMQ (reference sequence). This CDR3 comprises 16 residues. Trimming took 0 bases from V and 5 from J, leaving 13 bases between them. The CDR3 sequence is CASSLGQQGLNEKLFF. In DNA, the CDR3 is TGTGCCAGCAGCTTAGGCCAGCAGGGACTAAATGAAAAACTGTTTTTT.

V and J are TRBV10-1 and TRBJ1-3; D is unresolved. The V gene lost 7 bases and the J gene lost 0 bases, with 7 bases spanning the gap. CDR1 is WNHNN, CDR2 SYGVQD, per germline (reference sequence). The CDR3 covers 13 residues. The chain's CDR3 is CASTSSSGNTIYF. The CDR3 bases are TGCGCCAGCACGTCAAGCTCTGGAAACACCATATATTTT.

The V gene is TRBV29-1, the J gene TRBJ1-2; D gene uncertain. Germline V gives CDR1 SQVTM, CDR2 ANQGSEA. With 3 bases removed from V and 2 bases from J, the gap between germline ends came to 7 bases. The CDR3 is made up of 12 amino acids. CDR3 in DNA: TGCAGCGTTGAGACCACGAACTATGGCTACACCTTC. Encoded protein: CSVETTNYGYTF. The variable domain in full, completed from reference TRBV29-1 and TRBJ1-2, reads SAVISQKPSRDICQRGTSLTIQCQVDSQVTMMFWYRQQPGQSLTLIATANQGSEATYESGFVIDKFPISRPNLTFSTLTVSNMSPEDSSIYLCSVETTNYGYTFGSGTRLTVV.

This rearrangement joins TRBV19 to TRBJ2-5; TRBD1 aligns across 7 bases. The length of the CDR3 is 14 residues. J was trimmed by 3 bases and V by 9 bases; bases with no gene match: 10. Germline V gives CDR1 LNHDA, CDR2 SQIVND (reference sequence). The CDR3 nucleotides are TGTGCCAGCTCTCCGGGACAGCTCAAAGAGACCCAGTACTTC. It is translated as CASSPGQLKETQYF. Variable domain in full (rest from reference TRBV19 and TRBJ2-5): DGGITQSPKYLFRKEGQNVTLSCEQNLNHDAMYWYRQDPGQGLRLIYYSQIVNDFQKGDIAEGYSVSREKKESFPLTVTSAQKNPTAFYLCASSPGQLKETQYFGPGTRLLVL.

This clone occurred a few times. The chain uses TRBV6-1 and TRBJ2-1; 14 nucleotides match TRBD2. With 8 bases clipped from V and 13 bases from J, the junction kept 7 bases outside the gene matches. The CDR3 loop spans 13 amino acids. Germline V gene lookup returns CDR1 MNHNS and CDR2 SASEGT. CDR3 in amino acids: CASFSGTSGGQFF. For the CDR3, the DNA is TGTGCCAGCTTCTCCGGGACTAGCGGGGGACAGTTCTTC.

This rearrangement joins TRBV27 to TRBJ2-1; possible D gene TRBD1, 5 bases. Trimming left V 10 bases short and J 9 bases short, with 19 bases between. The CDR3 loop spans 13 amino acids. CDR1 MNHEY and CDR2 SMNVEV come from the germline V gene (reference sequence). CDR3 DNA: TGTGCCACAAGAGTACTCCCTAGGGGTGAGCAGTTCTTC. It codes for CATRVLPRGEQFF.

The chain links TRBV6-5 to TRBJ2-5; 8 bases line up with TRBD1. Germline CDR1 MNHEY, CDR2 SVGAGI. Germline trimming cut 10 bases from V and 4 bases from J; bases unmatched to any gene: 5. This CDR3 has 12 amino acids. In nucleotides, the CDR3 is TGTGCCACGACAGGGGCGGGAGAGACCCAGTACTTC. This encodes CATTGAGETQYF.

This clone came up a few times. Here the CDR3 reads CASSELSGGREQYF. In nucleotides, the CDR3 is TGTGCCAGCAGCGAGTTGTCAGGGGGCCGCGAGCAGTACTTC. The genes are TRBV7-2 and TRBJ2-7, with 8 bases lining up with TRBD1. Per the germline V gene, CDR1 is SGHTA and CDR2 is FQGNSA. The V and J ends lost 5 bases and 6 bases, in that order; junction bases with no gene match: 9. The CDR3 totals 14 residues.

The rearrangement joins TRBV14 to TRBJ1-1; D unresolved. The CDR3 covers 15 residues. V lost 0 bases and J lost 4, with 12 bases in between. Germline CDR1 and CDR2: SGHDN and FVKESK. CDR3 DNA sequence: TGTGCCAGCAGCCAAGATAGGGCATGGGGCACTGAAGCTTTCTTT. Its translation is CASSQDRAWGTEAFF.

This clone was detected only once. The V gene is TRBV5-1, the J gene TRBJ2-4; 7 bases agree with TRBD2. V was clipped by 0 bases and J by 7 bases; unmatched bases: 7. The CDR3 covers 15 residues. Looked up from germline, CDR1 is SGHRS and CDR2 is YFSETQ. The CDR3 region has the DNA TGCGCCAGCAGCTTGGATGGGGAGCGGGGCAACATTCAGTACTTC. Protein product: CASSLDGERGNIQYF.

The V and J genes are TRBV27 and TRBJ2-1; TRBD2 might be the D (6 bases). Per germline, CDR1 MNHEY and CDR2 SMNVEV (reference sequence). CDR3 length: 15 amino acids. V lost 3 bases to trimming and J lost 2 bases, with 11 bases between them. In DNA form, the CDR3 reads TGTGCCAGCAGTTTCATACCGGGAGCCTACAATGAGCAGTTCTTC. Translated, it gives CASSFIPGAYNEQFF.

This clone has a handful of counts. This chain connects TRBV27 to TRBJ2-7; D is perhaps TRBD2 (5 bases). The germline CDR1 and CDR2 sequences are MNHEY and SMNVEV (reference sequence). The V and J ends lost 5 bases and 2 bases respectively, with 16 bases between them. The CDR3 spans 15 residues. CDR3 protein: CASSRPGKRTYEQYF. The CDR3 region has the DNA TGTGCCAGCAGTCGCCCCGGGAAGCGAACCTACGAGCAGTACTTC.

The chain joins TRBV7-9 to TRBJ1-4; 10 nucleotides match TRBD1. The V segment lost 4 bases and the J segment 7 bases; nucleotides outside the gene matches: 9. CDR1 and CDR2 from the germline V gene are SEHNR and FQNEAQ (reference sequence). The CDR3 contains 16 residues. As DNA, the CDR3 is TGTGCCAGCAGCTCCGGGACAGGGGATTGGGTTGAAAAACTGTTTTTT. Its translation: CASSSGTGDWVEKLFF. Full variable domain (outside the CDR3, taken from reference TRBV7-9 and TRBJ1-4): DTGVSQNPRHKITKRGQNVTFRCDPISEHNRLYWYRQTLGQGPEFLTYFQNEAQLEKSRLLSDRFSAERPKGSFSTLEIQRTEQGDSAMYLCASSSGTGDWVEKLFFGSGTQLSVL.

This chain uses TRBV14 with TRBJ1-5; TRBD1 is a possible D gene (5 bases). The CDR3 sequence is 18 residues long. Trimming cost V 0 bases and J 0 bases, with 15 bases left between them. The V gene's germline CDR1 is SGHDN and CDR2 FVKESK. CDR3 protein: CASSQEVLGRHSNQPQHF. The CDR3 coding sequence is TGTGCCAGCAGCCAAGAGGTACTGGGGCGGCATAGCAATCAGCCCCAGCATTTT. Combining the CDR3 with reference TRBV14 and TRBJ1-5 gives the whole variable domain EAGVTQFPSHSVIEKGQTVTLRCDPISGHDNLYWYRRVMGKEIKFLLHFVKESKQDESGMPNNRFLAERTGGTYSTLKVQPAELEDSGVYFCASSQEVLGRHSNQPQHFGDGTRLSIL.

Concerning this clone itself: A read error may produce the germline difference seen at one junction end. The V gene is TRBV7-7, the J gene TRBJ2-5, with D uncertain. The CDR3 has 14 residues. Looked up from germline, CDR1 is SSHAT and CDR2 is FNYEAQ (reference sequence). The CDR3 nucleotides are TGTGCTAGCAGCCTGGGAATGGGGCAAGAGACCCAGTACTTC. This translates into CASSLGMGQETQYF.

The chain has TRBV9 and TRBJ2-5; a possible D gene is TRBD1 (7 bases). Germline V gives CDR1 SGDLS, CDR2 YYNGEE. V gave up 0 bases and J gave up 1 base, with 19 bases separating them. This CDR3 has 18 residues. The CDR3 DNA sequence: TGTGCCAGCAGCGTAGCTACTGGACGGGGGACAGCCCAAGAGACCCAGTACTTC. This translates into CASSVATGRGTAQETQYF.

This chain links TRBV6-5 with TRBJ1-6; no firm D call. The germline V and J ends were trimmed by 2 bases and 4 bases, with 6 bases remaining between them. The CDR3 runs to 14 residues. The germline V gene encodes CDR1 MNHEY and CDR2 SVGAGI. CDR3 amino acids: CASSYGLYNSPLHF. DNA of the CDR3: TGTGCCAGCAGTTACGGCCTGTATAATTCACCCCTCCACTTT.

This clone came up a few times. V is TRBV28 and J is TRBJ1-2, with a tentative D call TRBD1 (6 bases). Germline CDR1 is MDHEN and CDR2 is SYDVKM. The CDR3 sequence is 15 residues long. The V end lost 3 bases, the J end lost 6 bases, and 17 bases lay between the germline ends. In DNA, the CDR3 is TGTGCCAGCAGTTTGTCTTACGGACAGCTAGATGGCTACACCTTC. Amino acid sequence: CASSLSYGQLDGYTF.

This clone was counted ten times or more. This rearrangement joins TRBV27 to TRBJ2-1, with 10 bases matching TRBD2. This CDR3 has 14 amino acids. Germline V gene lookup returns CDR1 MNHEY and CDR2 SMNVEV (reference sequence). Trimming at V came to 6 bases and at J to 6 bases, leaving 5 bases not matched to a gene. The CDR3 loop is CASSPWTSGNEQFF. CDR3 coding DNA: TGTGCCAGCAGCCCCTGGACTAGCGGCAATGAGCAGTTCTTC.

This chain's CDR3 is CASSAQGGQGDEQYV. The DNA of the CDR3 is TGTGCCAGCAGTGCCCAAGGAGGACAGGGGGACGAGCAGTACGTC. The rearrangement uses TRBV2 and TRBJ2-7, with 10 nucleotides matching TRBD1. The CDR3 has 15 amino acids. V shed 4 bases, J shed 5 bases, and the junction held 8 bases outside the gene matches. The germline gives CDR1 SNHLY, CDR2 FYNNEI.

The chain combines TRBV5-6 with TRBJ1-5; D is ambiguous. Trimming cost V 0 bases and J 3 bases, with 4 bases left between them. CDR1 SGHDT and CDR2 YYEEEE come from the germline V gene. CDR3 length: 13 amino acids. The CDR3 loop reads CASSLGANQPQHF. The CDR3 coding sequence is TGTGCCAGCAGCTTGGGGGCCAATCAGCCCCAGCATTTT.

The chain uses TRBV6-6 and TRBJ2-3, with a possible D match to TRBD2 (6 bases). The germline V gene has CDR1 MNHNY and CDR2 SVGAGI (reference sequence). V lost 6 bases and J lost 6, with 16 bases in between. The CDR3 consists of 14 residues. The CDR3 reads CASSRLEGGDTQYF. CDR3 in DNA: TGTGCCAGCAGCCGACTAGAGGGCGGCGATACGCAGTATTTT.

The chain has TRBV4-3 and TRBJ2-7, with D possibly being TRBD1 (6 bases). CDR3 length: 15 residues. Germline values: CDR1 LGHNA, CDR2 YSLEER. Trimming pared 3 bases from V and 7 bases from J, leaving 19 bases between. The CDR3 protein is CASSQPGHTPEEQYF. CDR3 DNA: TGCGCCAGCAGCCAGCCGGGACACACACCTGAAGAGCAGTACTTC.